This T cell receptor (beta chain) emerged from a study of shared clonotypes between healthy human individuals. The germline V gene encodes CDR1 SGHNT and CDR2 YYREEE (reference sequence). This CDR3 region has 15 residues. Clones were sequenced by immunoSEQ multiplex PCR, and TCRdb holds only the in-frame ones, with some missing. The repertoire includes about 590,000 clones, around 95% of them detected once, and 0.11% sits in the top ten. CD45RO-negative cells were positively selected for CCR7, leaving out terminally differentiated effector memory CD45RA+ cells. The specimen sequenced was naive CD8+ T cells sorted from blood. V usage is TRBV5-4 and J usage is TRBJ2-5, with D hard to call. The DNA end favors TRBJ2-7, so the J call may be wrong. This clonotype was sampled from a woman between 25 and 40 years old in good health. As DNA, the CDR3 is TGTGCCAGCAGCACGCCGGGCCTTGAAGCCTACGAGCAGTACTTC. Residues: CASSTPGLEAYEQYF.